A selection of T cell receptor beta chains follows, all from one sample in a study of long-term antiretroviral therapy in people with HIV. Profiled with immunoSEQ multiplex PCR; TCRdb holds only in-frame clones, not every one. Here the sample spans 20,000 to 25,000 clones, 87% being singletons. The specimen comprised unsorted PBMCs, sampled 0.2 years before starting antiretroviral therapy. The receptors derive from a man younger than 35 with HIV. CDR3s include the opening cysteine and the closing phenylalanine or tryptophan. A D gene is named only where the DNA matches it firmly. Not every row has a clone size; where given, it reads once, few, many or a size class.

J gene,D gene,clone size,V gene,CDR3 length,CDR3 protein,CDR3 DNA
TRBJ2-1,.,.,TRBV18,21,CARPRWRSDFGQGGEYNEQFF,TGTGCCAGACCCCGGTGGAGATCCGACTTTGGACAGGGAGGGGAGTACAATGAGCAGTTCTTC
TRBJ1-2,.,.,TRBV6-5,13,CASSRDYVGGYTF,TGTGCCAGCAGTCGGGACTACGTGGGAGGCTACACCTTC
TRBJ2-7,.,.,TRBV9,14,CASSISGTAYEQYF,TGTGCCAGCAGCATCTCCGGGACTGCCTACGAGCAGTACTTC
TRBJ1-5,.,.,TRBV6-1,13,CASSGEIRQPQHF,TGTGCCAGCAGTGGTGAGATAAGGCAGCCCCAGCATTTT
TRBJ2-3,TRBD1,.,TRBV7-8,15,CASSPRDRGRHTQYF,TGTGCCAGCAGCCCCCGGGACAGGGGAAGACATACGCAGTATTTT
TRBJ2-3,.,.,TRBV12-5,17,CASGLGTFGPAPDTQYF,TGTGCTAGTGGTTTGGGGACCTTTGGGCCGGCCCCAGATACGCAGTATTTT
TRBJ1-1,.,.,TRBV9,13,CASSVKLGGEAFF,TGTGCCAGCAGCGTAAAGTTGGGTGGGGAAGCTTTCTTT
TRBJ1-6,.,.,TRBV4-2,14,CASSPNRGDSPLHF,TGTGCCAGCAGCCCAAACCGGGGAGATTCACCCCTCCACTTT
TRBJ2-7,.,once,TRBV11-2,14,CASSLPSRLGEQYF,TGTGCCAGCAGCTTACCCTCTCGTCTAGGCGAGCAGTACTTC
TRBJ2-7,TRBD1,.,TRBV7-2,15,CASSITRGQQVEQYF,TGTGCCAGCAGTATTACCAGGGGGCAGCAAGTCGAGCAGTACTTC
TRBJ2-3,.,.,TRBV6-1,12,CASLSPPDTQYF,TGTGCCAGCCTCAGCCCCCCAGATACGCAGTATTTT
TRBJ2-1,.,.,TRBV7-2,17,CASSLVPLRGSGVEQFF,TGTGCCAGCAGCTTAGTCCCTCTGAGGGGGAGTGGCGTTGAGCAGTTCTTC
TRBJ2-1,.,.,TRBV29-1,15,CSVEEATHFYNEQFF,TGCAGCGTTGAAGAAGCGACCCACTTCTACAATGAGCAGTTCTTC
TRBJ2-1,TRBD2,.,TRBV5-6,18,CASSFKGYGGSGIDEQFF,TGTGCCAGCAGCTTCAAGGGTTATGGTGGTAGCGGGATCGATGAGCAGTTCTTC
TRBJ2-5,TRBD2,.,TRBV4-3,15,CASSRYAGDQETQYF,TGCGCCAGCAGCCGCTACGCGGGAGACCAAGAGACCCAGTACTTC
TRBJ2-1,.,.,TRBV30,12,CAYRRGVLEQFF,TGTGCCTACCGTAGGGGGGTGCTCGAGCAGTTCTTC
TRBJ2-7,.,.,TRBV5-1,15,CASSFVPDRAYEQYF,TGCGCCAGCAGTTTCGTCCCGGACAGAGCCTACGAGCAGTACTTC
TRBJ2-3,TRBD2,.,TRBV11-2,17,CASSFSSGGGGTDTQYF,TGTGCCAGCAGCTTTAGTAGCGGGGGAGGCGGCACAGATACGCAGTATTTT
TRBJ1-2,TRBD1,.,TRBV29-1,17,CSVAQGGDRGLGYGYTF,TGCAGCGTTGCCCAGGGAGGGGACAGGGGGCTGGGCTATGGCTACACCTTC